These 21 T cell receptor beta chains were all obtained from the same sample, sequenced in a study of T cells after yellow fever vaccination. MiXCR, run by TCRdb on the 5' RACE reads, gives a single entry per CDR3 protein. The data contain hundreds of thousands of distinct CDR3 sequences, approximately 12% of them singletons. This sample comprised PBMCs, obtained on the day of the yellow fever booster vaccination. The receptors were gathered from a man aged 25-45 years who received the YFV17D yellow fever vaccine.

This clonotype showed up just a few times. CDR3 sequence reads: CASSYLVNTEAFF. CDR3 nucleotides: TGTGCCAGCAGCTATCTGGTGAACACTGAAGCTTTCTTT. The chain recombines TRBV14 with TRBJ1-1; D gene uncertain. The V end lost 5 bases, the J end lost 0 bases, and 7 bases lay between the germline ends. Per germline, CDR1 SGHDN and CDR2 FVKESK. This CDR3 has 13 amino acids.

V is TRBV19 and J is TRBJ2-5; 7 bases map to TRBD2. Germline lookup yields CDR1 LNHDA and CDR2 SQIVND (reference sequence). The CDR3 consists of 14 residues. The ends lost 6 bases at V and 4 bases at J; junction bases unmatched: 8. Here the CDR3 reads CASSPAIAGETQYF. In nucleotides, the CDR3 is TGTGCCAGTAGCCCCGCGATAGCGGGAGAGACCCAGTACTTC.

This clonotype has only a few counts. The V call is TRBV7-2, the J call TRBJ2-3; 11 bases align to TRBD2. The CDR3 has 16 residues. J lost 1 base, V lost 3 bases, and 3 bases had no gene match. CDR1 and CDR2 (germline): SGHTA, FQGNSA. As DNA, the CDR3 is TGTGCCAGCAGCTTCTTAGCGGGAGGGGGCACAGATACGCAGTATTTT. Translating it yields CASSFLAGGGTDTQYF.

The sample holds a few counts of this clonotype. V gene TRBV19 combines with J gene TRBJ2-1; TRBD2 aligns across 15 bases. V was clipped by 3 bases and J by 4 bases; unmatched bases: 10. Germline V gives CDR1 LNHDA, CDR2 SQIVND (reference sequence). The length of the CDR3 is 19 residues. The CDR3 protein is CASSIKGLAGGAIYNEQFF. CDR3 nucleotides: TGTGCCAGTAGTATTAAGGGACTAGCGGGAGGAGCTATTTACAATGAGCAGTTCTTC.

The chain carries TRBV5-1 and TRBJ1-4, with TRBD1 identical over 7 bases. From germline, CDR1 is SGHRS and CDR2 YFSETQ. The trim removed 4 bases at V and 0 bases at J, leaving 3 bases unmatched. This CDR3 region has 15 residues. The chain's CDR3 is CASSGQGATNEKLFF. In nucleotides, the CDR3 is TGCGCCAGCAGCGGGCAGGGGGCAACTAATGAAAAACTGTTTTTT.

This clonotype was seen repeatedly, ten times or more. The rearrangement joins TRBV11-2 to TRBJ2-7; 15 positions match TRBD2. CDR1 and CDR2 from the germline V gene are SGHAT and FQNNGV. V was pared by 5 bases and J by 7 bases, with 9 bases of the junction left unmatched. The CDR3 totals 16 residues. The CDR3 sequence is CASSRGLAGGRGEQYF. For the CDR3, the DNA is TGTGCCAGCAGCCGGGGACTAGCGGGAGGACGAGGAGAGCAGTACTTC.

This chain's CDR3 is CSAEPLSGTPYEQYF. The CDR3 DNA is TGCAGTGCCGAACCCCTCTCCGGGACACCCTACGAGCAGTACTTC. The rearrangement links TRBV20-1 to TRBJ2-7; possible D gene TRBD1, 6 bases. The V and J ends lost 6 bases and 2 bases respectively, with 20 bases between them. Per the germline V gene, CDR1 is DFQATT and CDR2 is SNEGSKA (reference sequence). This CDR3 is 15 amino acids long.

The J gene is TRBJ2-2, the V gene TRBV7-6; 11 bases align to TRBD2. Per the germline V gene, CDR1 is SGHVS and CDR2 is FNYEAQ. The V segment lost 5 bases and the J segment 10 bases; nucleotides outside the gene matches: 9. CDR3 length: 15 residues. The DNA of the CDR3 is TGTGCCAGCAGCAGTACTAGCGGGAGAGCCTCGGAGCTGTTTTTT. Protein sequence: CASSSTSGRASELFF. The variable domain in full, completed from reference TRBV7-6 and TRBJ2-2, reads GAGVSQSPRYKVTKRGQDVALRCDPISGHVSLYWYRQALGQGPEFLTYFNYEAQQDKSGLPNDRFSAERPEGSISTLTIQRTEQRDSAMYRCASSSTSGRASELFFGEGSRLTVL.

This clonotype was detected only a few times. The chain couples TRBV6-2 or TRBV6-3 to TRBJ2-1; TRBD1 or TRBD2 may be the D gene (5 bases each). Germline lookup yields CDR1 MNHEY and CDR2 SVGEGT. This CDR3 region has 15 residues. V lost 6 bases to trimming and J lost 0 bases, with 12 bases between them. CDR3 sequence: CASSRDASSYNEQFF. The CDR3 coding sequence is TGTGCCAGCAGCAGGGACGCCAGCTCCTACAATGAGCAGTTCTTC.

The CDR3 protein is CASSITGSAIYGYTF. CDR3 DNA: TGTGCCAGTAGTATAACCGGGAGCGCGATCTATGGCTACACCTTC. The chain employs TRBV19 and TRBJ1-2, with D hard to call. This CDR3 has 15 residues. The germline V and J ends were trimmed by 2 bases and 4 bases, with 14 bases remaining between them. Germline assignment: CDR1 LNHDA and CDR2 SQIVND (reference sequence).

The chain couples TRBV6-5 to TRBJ2-3, with D possibly called TRBD1 or TRBD2 (5 bases each). The CDR3 is 18 residues long. Trimming stripped 3 bases from V and 1 base from J, with 20 bases between. CDR1 is MNHEY, CDR2 SVGAGI, per germline. The CDR3 spells CASSYFRGSVGGTDTQYF. CDR3 nucleotides: TGTGCCAGCAGTTATTTTCGTGGGAGCGTGGGGGGCACAGATACGCAGTATTTT.

This clonotype came up a few times. This chain joins TRBV27 and TRBJ1-3, with unresolved D. The CDR3 is made up of 13 amino acids. Germline assignment: CDR1 MNHEY and CDR2 SMNVEV (reference sequence). With 6 bases removed from V and 1 base from J, the gap between germline ends came to 7 bases. The CDR3 is CASRFQSGNTIYF. The DNA for the CDR3 is TGTGCCAGCAGATTCCAATCTGGAAACACCATATATTTT.

The CDR3 nucleotides read TGTGCCAGTAGGGACAGGGGGCAGCTAAACACCGGGGAGCTGTTTTTT. It specifies CASRDRGQLNTGELFF. The V gene is TRBV19, the J gene TRBJ2-2; TRBD1 aligns across 11 bases. The CDR3 consists of 16 residues. Germline V gene data show CDR1 as LNHDA and CDR2 as SQIVND (reference sequence). Trimming cost V 6 bases and J 2 bases; bases outside gene matches: 5.

A note on this clonotype: This may arise from a read error, as a much more abundant clone is one base away. The chain is built from TRBV29-1 and TRBJ2-3; D remains unclear. The germline V and J ends were trimmed by 8 bases and 5 bases, with 17 bases remaining between them. The CDR3 totals 13 residues. Germline V CDR1 and CDR2: SQVTM, ANQGSEA. CDR3 nucleotide sequence: TGCAGCACCATCTTAGCCGGGCGAGATACGCAGTATTTT. Translating gives CSTILAGRDTQYF.

This clonotype has a count of ten or more. V is TRBV14 and J is TRBJ2-7; D uncertain. V lost 3 bases, J lost 0 bases, and 3 bases lay in between. The CDR3 runs 12 residues. Germline V gene sequence: CDR1 SGHDN, CDR2 FVKESK. DNA for the CDR3: TGTGCCAGCAGCCAGTTCTCCTACGAGCAGTACTTC. Translation: CASSQFSYEQYF.

This clonotype was picked up a small number of times. J is TRBJ2-2 and V is TRBV9, with D unclear. Trimming removed 4 bases at V and 5 bases at J, with 15 bases between. Germline CDR1 and CDR2: SGDLS and YYNGEE. The CDR3 spans 15 residues. The CDR3 is CASSPNRPGTGELFF. The DNA for the CDR3 is TGTGCCAGCAGCCCCAACCGCCCCGGGACCGGGGAGCTGTTTTTT.

This clonotype was seen a handful of times. This chain connects TRBV10-2 to TRBJ2-2; no reliable D call. This CDR3 spans 14 amino acids. In germline, CDR1 is WSHSY, CDR2 SAAADI. The V gene lost 1 base and the J gene lost 5 bases, with 8 bases spanning the gap. The CDR3 DNA reads TGCGCCAGCAGTGAGTTGGGTTGGACCGGGGAGCTGTTTTTT. Encoded protein: CASSELGWTGELFF.

This clonotype was found many times. The J gene is TRBJ2-2, the V gene TRBV10-3; D might be TRBD1 (6 bases). V was shortened by 11 bases and J by 1 base, with 14 bases between the two germline ends. The CDR3 contains 14 residues. Germline CDR1 and CDR2: ENHRY and SYGVKD. The CDR3 spells CAVRLGQNTGELFF. The DNA of the CDR3 is TGTGCCGTCCGGTTGGGACAGAACACCGGGGAGCTGTTTTTT.

This chain links TRBV29-1 with TRBJ2-1, with a possible D match to TRBD1 (6 bases). Looked up from germline, CDR1 is SQVTM and CDR2 is ANQGSEA. The V gene lost 3 bases and the J gene lost 6 bases, with 12 bases spanning the gap. The CDR3 consists of 13 residues. Written as DNA, the CDR3 is TGCAGCGTTGACAGGGGCCCTATCAATGAGCAGTTCTTC. Translating gives CSVDRGPINEQFF.

The chain joins TRBV20-1 to TRBJ2-7; maybe TRBD1 (6 bases). Germline CDR1 and CDR2: DFQATT and SNEGSKA (reference sequence). Trimming took 2 bases from V and 5 from J, leaving 16 bases between them. CDR3 size: 14 residues. CDR3 sequence (DNA): TGCAGTGCTAGACAGGGGACCCTGTGGAACGAGCAGTACTTC. Its protein is CSARQGTLWNEQYF.

The V call is TRBV28, the J call TRBJ2-7; tentatively, D is TRBD1 (5 bases). Trimming removed 5 bases from V and 0 bases from J, with 14 bases in between. The V gene's germline CDR1 is MDHEN and CDR2 SYDVKM. This CDR3 is built from 15 residues. The CDR3 region is CASSLRQQGSYEQYF. CDR3 bases: TGTGCCAGCAGTCTACGACAGCAAGGCTCCTACGAGCAGTACTTC.